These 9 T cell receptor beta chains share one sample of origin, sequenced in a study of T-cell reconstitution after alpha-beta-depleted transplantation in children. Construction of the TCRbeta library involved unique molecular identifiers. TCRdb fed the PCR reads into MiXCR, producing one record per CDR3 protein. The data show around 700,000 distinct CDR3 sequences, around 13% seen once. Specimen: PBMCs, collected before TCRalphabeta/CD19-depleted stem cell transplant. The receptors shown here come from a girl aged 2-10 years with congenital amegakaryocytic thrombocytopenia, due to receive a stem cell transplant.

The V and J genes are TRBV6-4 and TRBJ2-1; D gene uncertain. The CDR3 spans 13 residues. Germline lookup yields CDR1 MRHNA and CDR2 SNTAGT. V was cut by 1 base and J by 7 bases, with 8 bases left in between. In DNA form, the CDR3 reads TGTGCCAGCAGTGACTGGCTGGGTAATGAGCAGTTCTTC. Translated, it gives CASSDWLGNEQFF.

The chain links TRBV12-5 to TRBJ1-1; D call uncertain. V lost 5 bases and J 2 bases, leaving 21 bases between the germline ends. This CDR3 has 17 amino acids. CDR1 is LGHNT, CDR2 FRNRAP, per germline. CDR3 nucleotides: TGTGCTAGTGGTGCCTCCCTTGGGCTAGGCCATAACACTGAAGCTTTCTTT. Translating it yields CASGASLGLGHNTEAFF.

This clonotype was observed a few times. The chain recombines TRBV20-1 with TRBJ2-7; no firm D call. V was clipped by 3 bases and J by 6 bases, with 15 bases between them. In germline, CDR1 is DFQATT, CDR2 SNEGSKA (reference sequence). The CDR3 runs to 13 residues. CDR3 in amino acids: CSASSQSRSEQYF. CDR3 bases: TGCAGTGCTAGTTCCCAGAGTCGTTCCGAGCAGTACTTC.

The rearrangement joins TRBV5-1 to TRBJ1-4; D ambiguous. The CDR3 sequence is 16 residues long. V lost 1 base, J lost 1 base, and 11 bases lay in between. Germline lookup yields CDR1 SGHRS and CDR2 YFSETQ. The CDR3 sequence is CASSLTTGGTNEKLFF. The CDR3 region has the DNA TGCGCCAGCAGCTTGACGACCGGCGGAACTAATGAAAAACTGTTTTTT.

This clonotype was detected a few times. In nucleotides, the CDR3 is TGTGCCAGCAGCCCCCGACAGGGGGCAAGCACTGAAGCTTTCTTT. This translates into CASSPRQGASTEAFF. V usage is TRBV3-1 and J usage is TRBJ1-1, with 10 bases that match TRBD1. The junction had 6 bases not matched to a gene; V was cut back by 4 bases and J by 4 bases. The CDR3 sequence is 15 residues long. The germline V gene has CDR1 LGHDT and CDR2 YNNKEL (reference sequence). Full variable domain (rest looked up from reference TRBV3-1 and TRBJ1-1): DTAVSQTPKYLVTQMGNDKSIKCEQNLGHDTMYWYKQDSKKFLKIMFSYNNKELIINETVPNRFSPKSPDKAHLNLHINSLELGDSAVYFCASSPRQGASTEAFFGQGTRLTVV.

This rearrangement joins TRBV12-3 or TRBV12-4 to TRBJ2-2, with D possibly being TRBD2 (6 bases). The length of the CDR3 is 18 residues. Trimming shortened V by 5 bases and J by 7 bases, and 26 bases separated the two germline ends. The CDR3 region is CASSPEEGSTGVGGELFF. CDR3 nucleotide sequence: TGTGCCAGCAGTCCTGAGGAGGGCTCCACCGGAGTAGGCGGGGAGCTGTTTTTT.

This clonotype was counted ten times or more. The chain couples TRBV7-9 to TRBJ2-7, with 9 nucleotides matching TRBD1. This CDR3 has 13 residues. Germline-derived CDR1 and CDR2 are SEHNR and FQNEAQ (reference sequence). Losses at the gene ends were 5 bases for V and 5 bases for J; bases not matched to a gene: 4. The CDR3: CASSGTGYHEQYF. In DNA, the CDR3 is TGTGCCAGCAGCGGGACAGGGTACCACGAGCAGTACTTC. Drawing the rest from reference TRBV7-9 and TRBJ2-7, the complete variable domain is DTGVSQNPRHKITKRGQNVTFRCDPISEHNRLYWYRQTLGQGPEFLTYFQNEAQLEKSRLLSDRFSAERPKGSFSTLEIQRTEQGDSAMYLCASSGTGYHEQYFGPGTRLTVT.

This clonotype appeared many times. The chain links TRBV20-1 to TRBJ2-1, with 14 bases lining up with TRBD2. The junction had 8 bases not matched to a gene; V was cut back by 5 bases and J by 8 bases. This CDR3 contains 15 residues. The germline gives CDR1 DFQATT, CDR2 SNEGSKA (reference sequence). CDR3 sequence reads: CSAQGLAGVGDEQFF. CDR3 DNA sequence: TGCAGTGCTCAGGGACTAGCGGGAGTAGGCGATGAGCAGTTCTTC.

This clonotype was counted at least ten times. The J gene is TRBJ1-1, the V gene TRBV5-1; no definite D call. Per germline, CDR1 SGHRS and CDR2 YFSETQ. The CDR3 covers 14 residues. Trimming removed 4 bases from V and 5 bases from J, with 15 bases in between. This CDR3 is CASSQMGSGTEAFF. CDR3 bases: TGCGCCAGCAGCCAGATGGGGTCGGGGACTGAAGCTTTCTTT.